The 24 T cell receptor beta chains reported below all come from one sample, sequenced in a study of blood T cell repertoires in COVID-19. This table comes from immunoSEQ multiplex PCR, and its TCRdb copy is limited to in-frame clones, with some not included. Among approximately 210,000 clones listed, under 90% were seen once. The sequencing sample was made of peripheral blood. The receptors were gathered from a woman aged 40 to 50 with active or convalescent COVID-19.

The V call is TRBV5-3, the J call TRBJ1-6, with D uncertain. TRBV5-3 is known as an ORF, though its function is uncertain. Trimming shortened V by 1 base and J by 7 bases, and 3 bases separated the two germline ends. The CDR3 covers 12 residues. CDR3 protein: CARSLTNSPLHF. CDR3 DNA: TGTGCCAGAAGCTTGACAAATTCACCCCTCCACTTT.

The chain employs TRBV2 and TRBJ1-4; no clear D. Germline-derived CDR1 and CDR2 are SNHLY and FYNNEI. The CDR3 extends over 11 amino acids. Trimming removed 7 bases from V and 11 bases from J, with 11 bases in between. The CDR3 reads CASIIMEKLFF. For the CDR3, the DNA is TGTGCCAGCATAATCATGGAGAAACTGTTTTTT.

V is TRBV4-2 and J is TRBJ1-2; D perhaps matches TRBD1 (6 bases). The CDR3 has 16 amino acids. From germline, CDR1 is LGHNA and CDR2 YNFKEQ. Trimming removed 0 bases from V and 6 bases from J, with 17 bases in between. The CDR3 sequence: CASSQDLGGPSNGYTF. CDR3 nucleotides: TGTGCCAGCAGCCAAGATCTAGGGGGTCCTTCCAATGGCTACACCTTC.

The chain has TRBV28 and TRBJ1-2; the D gene is possibly TRBD1 (5 bases). V was clipped by 1 base and J by 8 bases, with 14 bases between them. Germline CDR1 is MDHEN and CDR2 is SYDVKM. CDR3 size: 14 residues. The CDR3 protein is CASSLSQADGGYTF. CDR3 in DNA: TGTGCCAGCAGTTTATCACAGGCCGACGGCGGCTACACCTTC.

The chain employs TRBV7-8 and TRBJ2-6, with D perhaps matching TRBD1 (5 bases). Trimming took off 5 bases at V and 1 base at J, with 18 bases between the two ends. The CDR3 contains 18 residues. Germline V gene lookup returns CDR1 SGHVS and CDR2 FQNEAQ. The CDR3 sequence is CASSPQVVLRSGANVLTF. In nucleotides, the CDR3 is TGTGCCAGCAGCCCACAGGTCGTTCTGCGGTCTGGGGCCAACGTCCTGACTTTC. Supplemented by reference TRBV7-8 and TRBJ2-6, the full variable domain reads GAGVSQSPRYKVAKRGQDVALRCDPISGHVSLFWYQQALGQGPEFLTYFQNEAQLDKSGLPSDRFFAERPEGSVSTLKIQRTQQEDSAVYLCASSPQVVLRSGANVLTFGAGSRLTVL.

The chain's CDR3 is CATGAGRSYEQYF. The DNA for the CDR3 is TGTGCCACCGGGGCAGGGCGTTCCTACGAGCAGTACTTC. The chain uses TRBV15 and TRBJ2-7; a possible D gene is TRBD1 (5 bases). Germline-derived CDR1 and CDR2 are LNHNV and YYDKDF (reference sequence). The length of the CDR3 is 13 residues. V lost 8 bases, J lost 1 base, and 12 bases lay in between. Full variable domain (outside the CDR3, taken from reference TRBV15 and TRBJ2-7): DAMVIQNPRYQVTQFGKPVTLSCSQTLNHNVMYWYQQKSSQAPKLLFHYYDKDFNNEADTPDNFQSRRPNTSFCFLDIRSPGLGDTAMYLCATGAGRSYEQYFGPGTRLTVT.

V and J are TRBV4-2 and TRBJ1-1, with 11 nucleotides matching TRBD1. There are 14 residues in the CDR3. J gave up 4 bases and V 4 bases, and 2 bases lay outside the gene matches. The germline gives CDR1 LGHNA, CDR2 YNFKEQ. The CDR3 DNA is TGTGCCAGCAGCCCAGGGACAGGGGGCACTGAAGCTTTCTTT. Translating gives CASSPGTGGTEAFF.

This chain links TRBV18 with TRBJ2-1, with D tentatively TRBD1 (5 bases). This CDR3 spans 17 amino acids. Trimming removed 3 bases from V and 1 base from J, with 16 bases in between. Germline V gene sequence: CDR1 KGHSH, CDR2 LQKENI. The CDR3 DNA is TGTGCCAGCTCACCTATAGCCGACAGTTATTCCTACAATGAGCAGTTCTTC. It specifies CASSPIADSYSYNEQFF.

CDR3 in DNA: TGCGCCAGCAGCTTGGACGGGCGCGGGGACAGCTACAATGAGCAGTTCTTC. It is translated as CASSLDGRGDSYNEQFF. The rearrangement joins TRBV5-1 to TRBJ2-1; TRBD1 is a possible D gene (7 bases). The CDR3 extends over 17 amino acids. V was clipped by 0 bases and J by 3 bases, with 16 bases between them. Germline V gene sequence: CDR1 SGHRS, CDR2 YFSETQ.

The chain links TRBV9 to TRBJ1-2; 7 bases match TRBD1. Germline V lookup: CDR1 SGDLS, CDR2 YYNGEE. This CDR3 comprises 13 residues. The junction had 6 bases not matched to a gene; V was cut back by 4 bases and J by 6 bases. This CDR3 reads CASSQTTGDGYTF. DNA of the CDR3: TGTGCCAGCAGCCAAACAACAGGGGATGGCTACACCTTC.

This clone has only a few counts. This chain links TRBV4-1 with TRBJ1-5; the D is unclear. CDR3 length: 14 amino acids. The V end lost 2 bases, the J end lost 2 bases, and 7 bases lay between the germline ends. CDR1 MGHRA and CDR2 YSYEKL come from the germline V gene. The CDR3 spells CASSQQSGNQPQHF. In DNA, the CDR3 is TGCGCCAGCAGCCAACAGAGCGGCAATCAGCCCCAGCATTTT.

The rearrangement links TRBV6-5 to TRBJ2-7, with 7 bases matching TRBD1. Germline loops: CDR1 MNHEY, CDR2 SVGAGI. There are 15 residues in the CDR3. V lost 7 bases and J lost 1; bases outside the gene matches: 10. The CDR3 here is CASKPQGVPSYEQYF. Written as DNA, the CDR3 is TGTGCCAGCAAGCCCCAGGGGGTTCCTTCCTACGAGCAGTACTTC.

The chain combines TRBV25-1 with TRBJ1-1; no clear D. V gave up 7 bases and J gave up 1 base, with 10 bases separating them. CDR3 length equals 13 residues. The germline V gene encodes CDR1 MGHDK and CDR2 SYGVNS. The CDR3 DNA follows: TGTGCCAGCAACAGTGACGGGAACACTGAAGCTTTCTTT. It is translated as CASNSDGNTEAFF.

The chain joins TRBV19 to TRBJ1-6; D perhaps matches TRBD1 (5 bases). This CDR3 is built from 13 residues. The V end lost 5 bases, the J end lost 11 bases, and 13 bases lay between the germline ends. Per the germline V gene, CDR1 is LNHDA and CDR2 is SQIVND (reference sequence). CDR3 region: CASSSRGEAPLHF. In DNA form, the CDR3 reads TGTGCCAGTAGTTCACGGGGGGAGGCACCCCTCCACTTT.

The chain recombines TRBV4-1 with TRBJ1-5; D perhaps matches TRBD1 (5 bases). Trimming left V 1 base short and J 7 bases short, with 11 bases between. The CDR3 covers 14 residues. Germline V gene sequence: CDR1 MGHRA, CDR2 YSYEKL. DNA for the CDR3: TGCGCCAGCAGCCAAGTAGGAGGGGACCAGCCCCAGCATTTT. Translated, it gives CASSQVGGDQPQHF.

This clone was recorded once. J is TRBJ2-3 and V is TRBV24-1, with D perhaps matching TRBD2 (6 bases). The germline V and J ends were trimmed by 9 bases and 5 bases, with 14 bases remaining between them. The germline V gene encodes CDR1 KGHDR and CDR2 SFDVKD. The CDR3 contains 13 residues. The CDR3 DNA sequence: TGTGCCACCGGCGGGGTTTCGGGAGATACGCAGTATTTT. This translates into CATGGVSGDTQYF.

This clone showed up just once. The chain's CDR3 is CASSQEQRGFAEAFF. CDR3 bases: TGCGCCAGCAGCCAAGAGCAAAGGGGGTTTGCTGAAGCTTTCTTT. The chain has TRBV4-3 and TRBJ1-1, with D maybe TRBD1 (6 bases). V dropped 0 bases and J dropped 6 bases, with 14 bases sitting between them. The CDR3 has 15 residues. From germline, CDR1 is LGHNA and CDR2 YSLEER.

This chain uses TRBV5-1 with TRBJ1-1, with a possible D match to TRBD1 (6 bases). Germline-derived CDR1 and CDR2 are SGHRS and YFSETQ. Deletions cut 5 bases from V and 4 bases from J, with 21 bases between. The CDR3 contains 16 residues. The CDR3 coding sequence is TGCGCCAGCAGTTGGGTGGGGGCGCAGGGTGGCACTGAAGCTTTCTTT. Translation gives CASSWVGAQGGTEAFF.

CDR3 protein: CASRSGTLNTEAFF. CDR3 bases: TGTGCCAGCAGGTCCGGGACATTGAACACTGAAGCTTTCTTT. The V gene is TRBV28, the J gene TRBJ1-1; tentative D call: TRBD1 (6 bases). The CDR3 is 14 amino acids. From germline, CDR1 is MDHEN and CDR2 SYDVKM. Trimming left V 6 bases short and J 0 bases short, with 11 bases between.

The chain joins TRBV30 to TRBJ2-3; 9 positions match TRBD2. V lost 4 bases, J lost 2 bases, and 4 bases stayed unmatched. The CDR3 runs to 14 residues. Germline values: CDR1 GTSNPN, CDR2 SVGIG (reference sequence). CDR3 sequence (DNA): TGTGCCTGGACTAGCGGGGTCTCCACAGATACGCAGTATTTT. This translates into CAWTSGVSTDTQYF.

This chain connects TRBV29-1 to TRBJ2-7; 8 bases match TRBD1. Losses at the gene ends were 6 bases for V and 8 bases for J; bases not matched to a gene: 12. Germline V gene data show CDR1 as SQVTM and CDR2 as ANQGSEA. CDR3 size: 13 residues. The CDR3 bases are TGCAGCGTCCGCGGGGCAGGGGGCGGTAAGCAGTACTTC. Its translation is CSVRGAGGGKQYF.

The chain links TRBV11-2 to TRBJ1-2, with D perhaps TRBD1 (5 bases). Trimming took off 2 bases at V and 4 bases at J, with 11 bases between the two ends. CDR1 SGHAT and CDR2 FQNNGV come from the germline V gene. The CDR3 has 14 amino acids. Here the CDR3 reads CASSLRGRGYGYTF. The CDR3 nucleotides are TGTGCCAGCAGCTTACGAGGGAGGGGCTATGGCTACACCTTC.

The chain employs TRBV19 and TRBJ1-4, with TRBD1 matching over 9 bases. V gave up 4 bases and J gave up 6 bases; unmatched junction bases: 3. The CDR3 has 14 residues. Germline CDR1 and CDR2: LNHDA and SQIVND (reference sequence). The DNA of the CDR3 is TGTGCCAGTAGTACCCGACAGGGGGATGAAAAACTGTTTTTT. The encoded protein is CASSTRQGDEKLFF.

The chain is built from TRBV10-3 and TRBJ1-2; 9 bases align to TRBD1. The CDR3 loop spans 14 amino acids. Per the germline V gene, CDR1 is ENHRY and CDR2 is SYGVKD. With V trimmed by 10 bases and J by 4 bases, 10 bases remained unmatched. CDR3 residues: CATSRPGQGYGYTF. In DNA, the CDR3 is TGTGCCACTTCCAGGCCGGGACAGGGCTATGGCTACACCTTC.